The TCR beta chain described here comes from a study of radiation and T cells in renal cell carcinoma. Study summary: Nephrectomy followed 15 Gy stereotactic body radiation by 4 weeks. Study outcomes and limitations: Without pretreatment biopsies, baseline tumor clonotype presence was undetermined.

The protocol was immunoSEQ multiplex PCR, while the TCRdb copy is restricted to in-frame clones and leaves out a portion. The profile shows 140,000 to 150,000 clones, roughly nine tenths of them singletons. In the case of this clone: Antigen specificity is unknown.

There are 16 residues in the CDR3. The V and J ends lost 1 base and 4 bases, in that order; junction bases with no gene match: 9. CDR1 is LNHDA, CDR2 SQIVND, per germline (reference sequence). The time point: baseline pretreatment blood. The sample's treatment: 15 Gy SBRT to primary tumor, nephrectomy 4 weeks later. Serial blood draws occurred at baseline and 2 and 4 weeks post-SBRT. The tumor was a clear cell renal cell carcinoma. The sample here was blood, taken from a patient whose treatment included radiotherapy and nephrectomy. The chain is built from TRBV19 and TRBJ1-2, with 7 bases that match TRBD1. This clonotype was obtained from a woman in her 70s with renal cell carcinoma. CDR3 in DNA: TGTGCCAGTAGTATAGTCCGACCGGGACAGTCCTATGGCTACACCTTC. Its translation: CASSIVRPGQSYGYTF.